The clone carrying this T cell receptor beta chain showed up many times. The antigen is not known. Samples came from axillary lymph nodes draining the breast cancer. The data originate from a study of breast tumors, draining lymph nodes, adjacent tissues. Per germline, CDR1 DFQATT and CDR2 SNEGSKA (reference sequence). The V and J ends lost 7 bases and 4 bases, in that order; junction bases with no gene match: 6. The length of the CDR3 is 15 residues. Overall study findings and caveats: Tumor TCR diversity was below lymph nodes but above nontumor tissue. Findings are consistent with lymph node origin and intratumoral expansion of most tumor T cells. Luminal-like breast cancer showed significantly greater tumor-nontumor repertoire similarity than basal-like breast cancer did. Tumor T cell lymph node origin was a supported hypothesis, not proven.

In TCRdb, the multiplex PCR reads were re-called with MiXCR into one record per CDR3 protein. Among hundreds of thousands of distinct CDR3 sequences listed, roughly 32% were seen once. The chain links TRBV20-1 to TRBJ2-1; 14 positions match TRBD2. This clonotype was sampled from a female donor with breast cancer. Some clones in this sample may be carry-over from other donors' samples. Input material: axillary lymph node tissue. The DNA of the CDR3 is TGCAGTGAGACTAGCGGGAGGGTAGGGTACAATGAGCAGTTCTTC. Its translation: CSETSGRVGYNEQFF.